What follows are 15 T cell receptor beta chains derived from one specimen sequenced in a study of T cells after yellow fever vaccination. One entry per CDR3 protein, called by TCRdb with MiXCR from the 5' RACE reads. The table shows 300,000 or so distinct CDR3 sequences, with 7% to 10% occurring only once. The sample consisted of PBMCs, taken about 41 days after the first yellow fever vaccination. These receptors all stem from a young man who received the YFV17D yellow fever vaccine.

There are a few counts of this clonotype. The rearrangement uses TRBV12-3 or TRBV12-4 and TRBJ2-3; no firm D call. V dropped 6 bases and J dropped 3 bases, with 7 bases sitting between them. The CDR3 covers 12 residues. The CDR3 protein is CASSQQTDTQYF. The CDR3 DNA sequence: TGTGCCAGCAGCCAACAGACAGATACGCAGTATTTT.

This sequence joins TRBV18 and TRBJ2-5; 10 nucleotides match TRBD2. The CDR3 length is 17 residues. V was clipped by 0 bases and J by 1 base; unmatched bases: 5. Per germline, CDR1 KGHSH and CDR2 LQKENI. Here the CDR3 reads CASSPPVAGGPQETQYF. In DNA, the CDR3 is TGTGCCAGCTCACCACCGGTAGCGGGGGGCCCCCAAGAGACCCAGTACTTC.

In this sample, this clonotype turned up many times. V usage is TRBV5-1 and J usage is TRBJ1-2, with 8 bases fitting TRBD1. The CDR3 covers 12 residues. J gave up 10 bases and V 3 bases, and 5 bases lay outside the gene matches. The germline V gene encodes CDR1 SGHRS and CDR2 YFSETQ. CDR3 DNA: TGCGCCAGCAGCTGGGGGACAGGAGACTACACCTTC. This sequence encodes CASSWGTGDYTF.

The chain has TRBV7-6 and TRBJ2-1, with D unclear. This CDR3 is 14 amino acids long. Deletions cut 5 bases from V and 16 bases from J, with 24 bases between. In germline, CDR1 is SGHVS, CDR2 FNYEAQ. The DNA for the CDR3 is TGTGCCAGCAGCCAACCCGAGGTTTGGGGAAGGCTTTTCTTC. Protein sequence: CASSQPEVWGRLFF.

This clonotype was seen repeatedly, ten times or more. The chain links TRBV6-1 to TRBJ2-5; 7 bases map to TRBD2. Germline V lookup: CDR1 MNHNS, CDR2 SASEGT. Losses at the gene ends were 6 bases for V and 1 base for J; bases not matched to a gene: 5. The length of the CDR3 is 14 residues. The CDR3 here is CASSPSGTQETQYF. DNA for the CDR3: TGTGCCAGCAGCCCAAGCGGGACCCAAGAGACCCAGTACTTC.

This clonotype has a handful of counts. CDR3 coding DNA: TGTGCCAGCAGTTTCGGGACAGGGTTCTTCGAGCAGTACGTC. Encoded protein: CASSFGTGFFEQYV. The rearrangement uses TRBV28 and TRBJ2-7; 9 nucleotides agree with TRBD1. V gave up 3 bases and J gave up 6 bases; unmatched junction bases: 6. CDR1 is MDHEN and CDR2 is SYDVKM in the germline V gene. The CDR3 spans 14 residues.

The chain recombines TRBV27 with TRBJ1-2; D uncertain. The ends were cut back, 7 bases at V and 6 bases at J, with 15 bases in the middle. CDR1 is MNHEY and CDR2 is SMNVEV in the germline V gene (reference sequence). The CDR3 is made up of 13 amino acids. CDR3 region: CASTGGSTDGYTF. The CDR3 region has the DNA TGTGCCAGCACGGGAGGGAGTACCGATGGCTACACCTTC.

Here the CDR3 DNA reads TGTGCCAGTAGATCGACAGACAGGGGGGAGACCCAGTACTTC. This gives the protein CASRSTDRGETQYF. The chain carries TRBV19 and TRBJ2-5; 9 bases are a match to TRBD1. The CDR3 extends over 14 amino acids. J lost 5 bases, V lost 6 bases, and 7 bases had no gene match. Germline V gene data show CDR1 as LNHDA and CDR2 as SQIVND (reference sequence).

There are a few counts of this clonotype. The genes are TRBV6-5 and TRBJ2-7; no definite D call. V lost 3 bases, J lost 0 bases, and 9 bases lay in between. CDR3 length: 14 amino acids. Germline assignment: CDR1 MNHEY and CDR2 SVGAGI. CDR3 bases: TGTGCCAGCAGTTATCGACGAAGCTCCTACGAGCAGTACTTC. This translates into CASSYRRSSYEQYF.

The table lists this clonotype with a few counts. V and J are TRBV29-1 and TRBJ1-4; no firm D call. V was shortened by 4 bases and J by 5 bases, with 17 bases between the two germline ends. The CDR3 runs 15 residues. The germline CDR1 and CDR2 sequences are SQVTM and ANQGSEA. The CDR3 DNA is TGCAGCGTTGTTCTAGGCCGCCGAAAAAATGAAAAACTGTTTTTT. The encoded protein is CSVVLGRRKNEKLFF.

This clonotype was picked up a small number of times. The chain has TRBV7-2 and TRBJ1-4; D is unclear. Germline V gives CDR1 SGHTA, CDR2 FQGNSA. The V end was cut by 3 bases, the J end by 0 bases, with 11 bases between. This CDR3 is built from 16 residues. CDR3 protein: CASSLPPWATNEKLFF. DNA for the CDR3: TGTGCCAGCAGCTTGCCCCCGTGGGCAACTAATGAAAAACTGTTTTTT.

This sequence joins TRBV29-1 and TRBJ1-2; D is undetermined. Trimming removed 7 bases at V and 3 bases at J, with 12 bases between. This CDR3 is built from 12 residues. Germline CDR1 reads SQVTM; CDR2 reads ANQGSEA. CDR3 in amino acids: CSADGPDYGYTF. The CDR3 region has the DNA TGCAGCGCCGACGGGCCGGACTATGGCTACACCTTC.

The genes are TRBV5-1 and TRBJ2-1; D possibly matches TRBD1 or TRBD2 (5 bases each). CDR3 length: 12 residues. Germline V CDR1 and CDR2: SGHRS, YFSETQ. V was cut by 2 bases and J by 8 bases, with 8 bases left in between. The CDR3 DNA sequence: TGCGCCAGCAGCTTCCGGGGCCATGAGCAGTTCTTC. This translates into CASSFRGHEQFF.

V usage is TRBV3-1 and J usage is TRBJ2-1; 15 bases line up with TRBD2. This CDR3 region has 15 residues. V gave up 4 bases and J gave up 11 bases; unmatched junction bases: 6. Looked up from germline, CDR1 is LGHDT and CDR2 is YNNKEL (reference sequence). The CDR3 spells CASSLGLAGGQKQFF. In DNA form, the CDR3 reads TGTGCCAGCAGCCTAGGACTAGCGGGGGGGCAAAAGCAGTTCTTC.

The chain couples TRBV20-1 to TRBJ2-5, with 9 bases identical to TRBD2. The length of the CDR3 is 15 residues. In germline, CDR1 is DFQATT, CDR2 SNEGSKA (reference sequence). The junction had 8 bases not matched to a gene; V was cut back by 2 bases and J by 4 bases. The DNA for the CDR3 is TGCAGTGCTAGACTAGCGGGGCGCCCTAGAGAGACCCAGTACTTC. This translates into CSARLAGRPRETQYF.